Listed here is a single TCR beta chain. The data stem from a study of T cell changes during pregnancy in multiple sclerosis. The assay was immunoSEQ multiplex PCR, and TCRdb's table has in-frame clones only and misses some. The sample consists of under 45,000 clones, 70% to 90% of them appearing once. The CDR3 contains 14 residues. The germline V gene encodes CDR1 SGHTA and CDR2 FQGNSA. Between the trimmed V and J ends, which lost 0 bases and 5 bases, there was a span of 10 bases. The TCR comes from a female donor with multiple sclerosis, enrolled in a pregnancy study. V usage is TRBV7-2 and J usage is TRBJ1-2; D is undetermined. The sample here was CD8+ T cells from peripheral blood mononuclear cells, taken in the first trimester of pregnancy. CDR3 loop: CASSLADGKYGYTF. Written as DNA, the CDR3 is TGTGCCAGCAGCTTAGCGGACGGGAAATATGGCTACACCTTC.